In its sample, the clone carrying this TCR beta chain was seen a few times. What it binds is unknown. Regions amplified from RNA transcripts were the TCR beta CDR3 regions. The TCR CDR3 was amplified in a first-round RT-PCR using the HTBI primer set. TCRdb reprocessed the multiplex PCR reads via MiXCR and lists one record per CDR3 protein. Of around 660,000 distinct CDR3 sequences detected, less than 45% appear once; the ten largest clones hold about 7.7%. CDR1 DFQATT and CDR2 SNEGSKA come from the germline V gene (reference sequence). Trimming took 1 base from V and 8 from J, leaving 11 bases between them. There are 13 residues in the CDR3. This record belongs to a study of T cells in Graves' hyperthyroidism and ophthalmopathy. Study-level findings and limits: Ophthalmopathy could be told apart from stable hyperthyroidism with a 13 V-J model.

Material for sequencing was peripheral blood or thyroid tissue (not recorded which). The TCR originated in an adult man with Graves' disease, either hyperthyroidism or ophthalmopathy (not recorded which). The chain uses TRBV20-1 and TRBJ1-4, with D possibly being TRBD1 (5 bases). CDR3 loop: CSARVGAMEKLFF. In nucleotides, the CDR3 is TGCAGTGCTAGAGTAGGGGCTATGGAAAAACTGTTTTTT.